Below, 29 T cell receptor beta chains from the same sample are listed, as sequenced in a study of shared clonotypes between healthy human individuals. Here immunoSEQ multiplex PCR was the method, and the copy in TCRdb shows in-frame clones only, minus some. The sample lists about 1 million clones; 70% to 80% were seen once. What was sequenced was memory CD4+ T cells sorted from blood. Subset meaning: CD45RA-negative fraction. These receptors originate from a man younger than 35 in good health.

In regard to this clone: Possible read error: a much larger clone is one base away. The chain combines TRBV28 with TRBJ1-1; D may be TRBD1 (6 bases). This CDR3 has 13 residues. The germline V gene encodes CDR1 MDHEN and CDR2 SYDVKM. V was cut by 3 bases and J by 1 base, with 6 bases left in between. Here the CDR3 reads CASSLGQNTEAFF. In DNA, the CDR3 is TGTGCCAGCAGTTTGGGACAGAACACTGAAGCTTTCTTT. The full variable domain, completed using reference TRBV28 and TRBJ1-1, is DVKVTQSSRYLVKRTGEKVFLECVQDMDHENMFWYRQDPGLGLRLIYFSYDVKMKEKGDIPEGYSVSREKKERFSLILESASTNQTSMYLCASSLGQNTEAFFGQGTRLTVV.

This clone was detected many times. The V gene is TRBV30, the J gene TRBJ2-3; no clear D. Trimming cost V 2 bases and J 0 bases, with 9 bases left between them. Germline values: CDR1 GTSNPN, CDR2 SVGIG (reference sequence). The CDR3 runs 14 residues. CDR3 nucleotides: TGTGCCTGGAGTAGGTACTATAGCACAGATACGCAGTATTTT. This sequence encodes CAWSRYYSTDTQYF. Using reference TRBV30 and TRBJ2-3 for the parts outside the CDR3, the full variable domain is SQTIHQWPATLVQPVGSPLSLECTVEGTSNPNLYWYRQAAGRGLQLLFYSVGIGQISSEVPQNLSASRPQDRQFILSSKKLLLSDSGFYLCAWSRYYSTDTQYFGPGTRLTVL.

A remark on this clone: The sample holds other DNA sequences that translate to the same CDR3. The gene calls are TRBV18 and TRBJ2-5, with D possibly TRBD1 on 5 matching bases. Per germline, CDR1 KGHSH and CDR2 LQKENI. V lost 4 bases and J 2 bases, leaving 8 bases between the germline ends. The CDR3 totals 13 residues. The CDR3 region has the DNA TGTGCCAGCTCACGGGGCCGGCAAGAGACCCAGTACTTC. It yields the protein CASSRGRQETQYF.

This chain uses TRBV2 with TRBJ1-3; D remains ambiguous. The CDR3 totals 13 residues. Germline CDR1 SNHLY, CDR2 FYNNEI. Trimming stripped 5 bases from V and 0 bases from J, with 5 bases between. CDR3 protein: CASSPNSGNTIYF. The CDR3 nucleotides read TGTGCCAGCAGTCCAAACTCTGGAAACACCATATATTTT.

The V and J genes are TRBV7-8 and TRBJ1-5; 10 bases align to TRBD1. After removal of 2 bases from V and 7 bases from J, the junction contained 8 bases not matched to a gene. Germline CDR1 SGHVS, CDR2 FQNEAQ. This CDR3 contains 16 residues. The CDR3 region is CASSLKATGGYQPQHF. In nucleotides, the CDR3 is TGTGCCAGCAGCTTAAAGGCGACAGGGGGCTACCAGCCCCAGCATTTT.

To note about this clone: The sample contains more than one DNA sequence encoding this CDR3. The chain combines TRBV5-1 with TRBJ2-1; perhaps TRBD2 as D (5 bases). There are 12 residues in the CDR3. CDR1 is SGHRS, CDR2 YFSETQ, per germline. Trimming cost V 2 bases and J 6 bases, with 6 bases left between them. In nucleotides, the CDR3 is TGCGCCAGCAGCTTCAGCGGCAATGAGCAGTTCTTC. Its protein product is CASSFSGNEQFF.

This chain connects TRBV19 to TRBJ2-2, with D unresolved. This CDR3 has 14 residues. Deletions cut 2 bases from V and 6 bases from J, with 10 bases between. Germline values: CDR1 LNHDA, CDR2 SQIVND (reference sequence). The CDR3, as DNA: TGTGCCAGTAGTATATCCCTACAGCCCGGGGAGCTGTTTTTT. This encodes CASSISLQPGELFF.

This chain joins TRBV7-2 and TRBJ1-2; tentatively, D is TRBD1 (6 bases). There are 16 residues in the CDR3. The V gene lost 3 bases and the J gene lost 3 bases, with 17 bases spanning the gap. Germline CDR1 reads SGHTA; CDR2 reads FQGNSA. The CDR3 reads CASSFPTGALYYGYTF. The DNA of the CDR3 is TGTGCCAGCAGCTTTCCCACGGGGGCGCTTTACTATGGCTACACCTTC.

This chain connects TRBV28 to TRBJ1-1; D call uncertain. The CDR3 runs 13 residues. With 3 bases removed from V and 7 bases from J, the gap between germline ends came to 12 bases. The V gene's germline CDR1 is MDHEN and CDR2 SYDVKM. The DNA of the CDR3 is TGTGCCAGCAGTTTCGCACAGCTCTATGAAGCTTTCTTT. Its protein is CASSFAQLYEAFF.

V gene TRBV15 combines with J gene TRBJ2-4; 7 bases match TRBD1. J gave up 8 bases and V 1 base, and 5 bases lay outside the gene matches. CDR1 and CDR2 from the germline V gene are LNHNV and YYDKDF (reference sequence). The CDR3 is 14 residues long. The CDR3 region has the DNA TGTGCCACCAGCAGAGGACAGGGCATGGACATTCAGTACTTC. Its translation: CATSRGQGMDIQYF.

V is TRBV30 and J is TRBJ1-6; 8 nucleotides align to TRBD1. The germline CDR1 and CDR2 sequences are GTSNPN and SVGIG (reference sequence). Losses at the gene ends were 7 bases for V and 11 bases for J; bases not matched to a gene: 10. The CDR3 is 13 residues long. As DNA, the CDR3 is TGTGCCTTCTCGCCTGGACAGGGAACACCCCTCCACTTT. Translation gives CAFSPGQGTPLHF.

The V gene is TRBV16, the J gene TRBJ2-7; 7 nucleotides agree with TRBD1. From germline, CDR1 is KGHSY and CDR2 FQNENV. V trimming: 0 bases; J trimming: 3 bases; junction bases outside the gene matches: 2. The CDR3 totals 14 residues. The CDR3 bases are TGTGCCAGCAGCCAATCCCGACAGGGCTACGAGCAGTACTTC. Its protein product is CASSQSRQGYEQYF.

The chain employs TRBV5-1 and TRBJ2-1, with D unclear. Germline CDR1 and CDR2: SGHRS and YFSETQ. V was clipped by 7 bases and J by 5 bases, with 7 bases between them. This CDR3 has 11 residues. CDR3 bases: TGCGCCAGCGAGAGCAACAATGAGCAGTTCTTC. It yields the protein CASESNNEQFF. The full variable domain, completed using reference TRBV5-1 and TRBJ2-1, is KAGVTQTPRYLIKTRGQQVTLSCSPISGHRSVSWYQQTPGQGLQFLFEYFSETQRNKGNFPGRFSGRQFSNSRSEMNVSTLELGDSALYLCASESNNEQFFGPGTRLTVL.

The chain recombines TRBV6-5 with TRBJ1-2; TRBD1 might be the D (5 bases). Germline lookup yields CDR1 MNHEY and CDR2 SVGAGI. The CDR3 extends over 15 amino acids. Trimming cost V 6 bases and J 5 bases, with 19 bases left between them. The CDR3 sequence: CASRSDTIPLYGYTF. The DNA of the CDR3 is TGTGCCAGCAGGTCGGACACGATCCCACTATATGGCTACACCTTC.

This chain links TRBV23-1 with TRBJ2-7, with TRBD1 matching 12 bases. TRBV23-1 is an ORF, and what it does is uncertain. The CDR3 runs to 17 residues. V trimming: 0 bases; J trimming: 7 bases; junction bases outside the gene matches: 10. The CDR3 is CASSQSVGRDRGLEQYF. CDR3 in DNA: TGCGCCAGCAGTCAATCGGTCGGCCGGGACAGGGGGCTTGAGCAGTACTTC.

This clone was seen a handful of times. In the same sample, other DNA sequences code for this CDR3. The chain recombines TRBV5-6 with TRBJ2-7; perhaps TRBD1 as D (5 bases). Germline V lookup: CDR1 SGHDT, CDR2 YYEEEE. The length of the CDR3 is 14 residues. Trimming removed 3 bases from V and 2 bases from J, with 12 bases in between. Here the CDR3 reads CASSSGHGAYEQYF. The CDR3 nucleotides read TGTGCCAGCAGCTCCGGACACGGAGCCTACGAGCAGTACTTC.

The chain joins TRBV29-1 to TRBJ2-7, with D tentatively TRBD1 (6 bases). The CDR3 is 17 amino acids. Germline V gene sequence: CDR1 SQVTM, CDR2 ANQGSEA. The V end was cut by 4 bases, the J end by 1 base, with 23 bases between. The CDR3 nucleotides read TGCAGCGTTGGTATTATGACCTCCGGGACAAGATCCTACGAGCAGTACTTC. Encoded protein: CSVGIMTSGTRSYEQYF.

The V call is TRBV20-1, the J call TRBJ1-1; D gene uncertain. Between the trimmed V and J ends, which lost 4 bases and 9 bases, there was a span of 9 bases. Per germline, CDR1 DFQATT and CDR2 SNEGSKA (reference sequence). The CDR3 has 10 amino acids. CDR3 amino acids: CSATITKAFF. Written as DNA, the CDR3 is TGCAGTGCTACTATAACTAAAGCTTTCTTT.

The CDR3 loop reads CASTTGGSDSPLHF. The CDR3 DNA reads TGTGCCAGCACGACAGGAGGCAGCGATTCACCCCTCCACTTT. This rearrangement joins TRBV5-4 to TRBJ1-6; TRBD1 is a possible D gene (6 bases). This CDR3 has 14 amino acids. CDR1 is SGHNT, CDR2 YYREEE, per germline (reference sequence). Trimming pared 6 bases from V and 8 bases from J, leaving 15 bases between.

This chain connects TRBV6-1 to TRBJ1-1, with no clear D. Looked up from germline, CDR1 is MNHNS and CDR2 is SASEGT. The V end lost 8 bases, the J end lost 5 bases, and 18 bases lay between the germline ends. The CDR3 consists of 14 residues. In DNA, the CDR3 is TGTGCCAGCGTTTCCCCCGGGCCGGGGACTGAAGCTTTCTTT. Translation gives CASVSPGPGTEAFF.

This chain joins TRBV2 and TRBJ1-2; TRBD1 matches 7 bases. Germline V gene sequence: CDR1 SNHLY, CDR2 FYNNEI. J gave up 14 bases and V 8 bases, and 11 bases lay outside the gene matches. This CDR3 has 11 residues. In DNA form, the CDR3 reads TGTGCCAGCGGGATGACAGGGTCTGGGACCTTC. Its translation is CASGMTGSGTF.

The rearrangement joins TRBV27 to TRBJ1-2; D call uncertain. The V end was cut by 2 bases, the J end by 8 bases, with 12 bases between. CDR3 length: 13 amino acids. Germline loops: CDR1 MNHEY, CDR2 SMNVEV (reference sequence). DNA for the CDR3: TGTGCCAGCAGTTTAATTAGGGATGGCGGCTACACCTTC. Translated, it gives CASSLIRDGGYTF.

This clone was found once. The chain is built from TRBV10-1 and TRBJ2-2; the D gene could be TRBD1 or TRBD2 (5 bases each). The CDR3 contains 16 residues. V was trimmed by 4 bases and J by 1 base, leaving 13 bases between them. The V gene's germline CDR1 is WNHNN and CDR2 SYGVQD (reference sequence). The CDR3 DNA follows: TGCGCCAGCAGTGTTGGGGGAGTTGGGAACACCGGGGAGCTGTTTTTT. Translating gives CASSVGGVGNTGELFF.

This chain links TRBV7-9 with TRBJ1-6; 7 nucleotides align to TRBD1. This CDR3 contains 14 residues. The V gene end was trimmed by 4 bases and the J gene end by 10 bases; junction bases not matched to a gene: 7. Looked up from germline, CDR1 is SEHNR and CDR2 is FQNEAQ (reference sequence). DNA of the CDR3: TGTGCCAGCAGCTCCCAGGGGGACTTGTCACCCCTCCACTTT. Residues: CASSSQGDLSPLHF.

CDR3 sequence reads: CATLSWTTNTGELFF. The CDR3 coding sequence is TGTGCCACCTTATCTTGGACGACGAACACCGGGGAGCTGTTTTTT. The chain combines TRBV19 with TRBJ2-2; D is unclear. V lost 10 bases to trimming and J lost 0 bases, with 15 bases between them. The CDR3 is 15 residues long. The germline V gene encodes CDR1 LNHDA and CDR2 SQIVND (reference sequence).

The gene calls are TRBV5-4 and TRBJ1-1; no firm D call. Germline lookup yields CDR1 SGHNT and CDR2 YYREEE (reference sequence). V gave up 3 bases and J gave up 3 bases, with 9 bases separating them. The CDR3 covers 13 residues. The CDR3 region is CASSSQDYTEAFF. For the CDR3, the DNA is TGTGCCAGCAGCTCCCAGGACTACACTGAAGCTTTCTTT.

The V and J genes are TRBV5-1 and TRBJ2-2, with 7 bases lining up with TRBD1. The CDR3 totals 17 residues. The germline gives CDR1 SGHRS, CDR2 YFSETQ. V lost 2 bases to trimming and J lost 3 bases; unmatched junction nucleotides: 10. In DNA form, the CDR3 reads TGCGCCAGCAGCTTATCCCGGGACAGTCAATACACCGGGGAGCTGTTTTTT. Translated: CASSLSRDSQYTGELFF.

Of note for this clone: The same CDR3 can be traced to other DNA sequences in this sample. This chain uses TRBV15 with TRBJ2-7; D gene ambiguous. Trimming took 0 bases from V and 4 from J, leaving 7 bases between them. This CDR3 spans 13 amino acids. Germline V gives CDR1 LNHNV, CDR2 YYDKDF (reference sequence). The CDR3 here is CATSRDPAYEQYF. CDR3 coding DNA: TGTGCCACCAGCAGAGATCCGGCATACGAGCAGTACTTC.

In the case of this clone: At the DNA level, this CDR3 is encoded by other sequences in the same sample as well. The gene calls are TRBV18 and TRBJ2-5; TRBD2 agrees at 8 bases. The CDR3 extends over 14 amino acids. Germline lookup yields CDR1 KGHSH and CDR2 LQKENI. V lost 3 bases to trimming and J lost 5 bases; unmatched junction nucleotides: 5. The CDR3 bases are TGTGCCAGCTCACCCTCGACGGGGGGGGAGACCCAGTACTTC. Translated: CASSPSTGGETQYF.